Below, 27 T cell receptor beta chains from the same sample are listed, as sequenced in a study of blood T cell repertoires in COVID-19. TCRdb's table, derived via immunoSEQ multiplex PCR, lists solely in-frame clones and lacks some. The sample holds some 180,000 clones, around 80% seen once. The sample consisted of peripheral blood. The receptors come from a woman older than 75 with active or convalescent COVID-19.

This clone was seen more than once but under ten times. V is TRBV21-1 and J is TRBJ1-4; the table's D call of TRBD1 was not tested on the DNA. TRBV21-1 is labeled a pseudogene. The CDR3 extends over 13 amino acids. CDR3 coding DNA: TGTGCCGGCAGACAGGGGAAATCGGAAAAACTGTTTTTT. Residues: CAGRQGKSEKLFF.

The chain carries TRBV6-5 and TRBJ1-4; TRBD1 matches at 9 bases. Germline V CDR1 and CDR2: MNHEY, SVGAGI. This CDR3 contains 14 residues. V lost 7 bases, J lost 4 bases, and 4 bases stayed unmatched. In DNA form, the CDR3 reads TGTGCCAGCATCCGGGACAGGGTTAATGAAAAACTGTTTTTT. Amino acid sequence: CASIRDRVNEKLFF.

The chain uses TRBV2 and TRBJ2-7; 11 bases agree with TRBD2. The germline gives CDR1 SNHLY, CDR2 FYNNEI. V dropped 9 bases and J dropped 6; count of bases not matched to a gene: 16. This CDR3 comprises 16 residues. As DNA, the CDR3 is TGTGCCAGTTTATTTGCTGCTAGCGGGGGGCCCCTCGAGCAGTACTTC. This sequence encodes CASLFAASGGPLEQYF. The full variable domain, rest sourced from reference TRBV2 and TRBJ2-7, is EPEVTQTPSHQVTQMGQEVILRCVPISNHLYFYWYRQILGQKVEFLVSFYNNEISEKSEIFDDQFSVERPDGSNFTLKIRSTKLEDSAMYFCASLFAASGGPLEQYFGPGTRLTVT.

The chain employs TRBV20-1 and TRBJ2-3; D not resolved. Germline V CDR1 and CDR2: DFQATT, SNEGSKA (reference sequence). Trimming took off 4 bases at V and 2 bases at J, with 4 bases between the two ends. There are 11 residues in the CDR3. The CDR3 nucleotides read TGCAGTGCTACCCTCACAGATACGCAGTATTTT. As protein: CSATLTDTQYF.

This chain uses TRBV27 with TRBJ1-2; 9 bases line up with TRBD1. This CDR3 has 14 residues. Trimming took 7 bases from V and 8 from J; bases not matched to a gene: 11. Germline lookup yields CDR1 MNHEY and CDR2 SMNVEV (reference sequence). In DNA form, the CDR3 reads TGTGCCAGCACCCCGGGACAGGGCTTCGGCGGCTACACCTTC. As protein: CASTPGQGFGGYTF.

The rearrangement links TRBV3-1 (or the pseudogene TRBV3-2) to TRBJ2-7, with TRBD1 matching 9 bases. V was clipped by 3 bases and J by 4 bases; unmatched bases: 4. Germline V gene lookup returns CDR1 LGHDT and CDR2 YNNKEL (reference sequence). This CDR3 has 14 amino acids. The CDR3 spells CASSHAGQGYEQYF. The CDR3 nucleotides are TGTGCCAGCAGCCACGCCGGACAGGGGTACGAGCAGTACTTC.

In this sample, this clone turned up a few times. The chain recombines TRBV7-2 with TRBJ2-5, with 7 bases aligning to TRBD1. Germline CDR1 and CDR2: SGHTA and FQGNSA. This CDR3 contains 12 residues. V shed 5 bases and J 14 bases; nucleotides not matched to a gene: 11. The CDR3 DNA follows: TGTGCCAGCAGCCCTTTGGGTAGGGGGCTCTACTTC. It is translated as CASSPLGRGLYF.

This clone turned up a few times. This rearrangement joins TRBV19 to TRBJ2-2, with a possible D match to TRBD1 (6 bases). Trimming removed 3 bases from V and 7 bases from J, with 15 bases in between. The CDR3 has 15 residues. From germline, CDR1 is LNHDA and CDR2 SQIVND (reference sequence). CDR3 sequence reads: CASSMKAGVSGELFF. The CDR3 region has the DNA TGTGCCAGTAGTATGAAGGCAGGGGTTAGCGGGGAGCTGTTTTTT.

This clone has more than one count but fewer than ten. The V and J genes are TRBV4-1 and TRBJ1-6; the D gene is possibly TRBD1 (6 bases). The CDR3 loop spans 18 amino acids. Trimming stripped 0 bases from V and 7 bases from J, with 19 bases between. Germline-derived CDR1 and CDR2 are MGHRA and YSYEKL. The CDR3 region is CASSQDLKTGLWNSPLHF. In nucleotides, the CDR3 is TGCGCCAGCAGCCAAGATCTTAAAACAGGGTTGTGGAATTCACCCCTCCACTTT.

This clone was counted a single time. The chain employs TRBV5-1 and TRBJ1-1; TRBD1 aligns across 9 bases. CDR1 SGHRS and CDR2 YFSETQ come from the germline V gene. Germline trimming cut 2 bases from V and 0 bases from J; bases unmatched to any gene: 14. CDR3 length: 19 amino acids. The CDR3 DNA reads as TGCGCCAGCAGCTTACCTGATACAGGGGGCGCGGACATGAACACTGAAGCTTTCTTT. Protein product: CASSLPDTGGADMNTEAFF. The full variable domain, with the rest looked up from reference TRBV5-1 and TRBJ1-1, is KAGVTQTPRYLIKTRGQQVTLSCSPISGHRSVSWYQQTPGQGLQFLFEYFSETQRNKGNFPGRFSGRQFSNSRSEMNVSTLELGDSALYLCASSLPDTGGADMNTEAFFGQGTRLTVV.

This clone has just one count. This chain joins TRBV20-1 and TRBJ2-5; D is undetermined. The V end was cut by 0 bases, the J end by 10 bases, with 9 bases between. This CDR3 has 11 amino acids. Germline assignment: CDR1 DFQATT and CDR2 SNEGSKA (reference sequence). CDR3 DNA: TGCAGTGCTAGAGACCGAGAGTTCCAGTACTTC. Its protein is CSARDREFQYF.

This clone was recorded a few times. This chain links TRBV4-1 with TRBJ2-7; tentative D call: TRBD2 (6 bases). The CDR3 loop spans 15 amino acids. Trimming pared 2 bases from V and 3 bases from J, leaving 14 bases between. Germline V gives CDR1 MGHRA, CDR2 YSYEKL. DNA of the CDR3: TGCGCCAGCAGCCAACCGGGACTCAGAGACTACGAGCAGTACTTC. Translating gives CASSQPGLRDYEQYF.

CDR3 nucleotide sequence: TGTGCCAGCAGCTTATTGCAGAGGTACTACAATGAGCAGTTCTTC. Translated, it gives CASSLLQRYYNEQFF. The chain uses TRBV7-9 and TRBJ2-1; D gene ambiguous. Trimming removed 2 bases at V and 3 bases at J, with 11 bases between. CDR3 length: 15 amino acids. The germline V gene encodes CDR1 SEHNR and CDR2 FQNEAQ (reference sequence).

The V gene is TRBV5-1, the J gene TRBJ1-1; D gene unclear. Germline V gene data show CDR1 as SGHRS and CDR2 as YFSETQ. V gave up 4 bases and J gave up 2 bases, with 9 bases separating them. The CDR3 contains 13 residues. This CDR3 is CASSISTNTEAFF. The CDR3 DNA reads as TGCGCCAGCAGCATAAGCACTAACACTGAAGCTTTCTTT.

V is TRBV9 and J is TRBJ2-7; D not resolved. This CDR3 region has 13 residues. Between the trimmed V and J ends, which lost 4 bases and 5 bases, there was a span of 13 bases. Germline CDR1 SGDLS, CDR2 YYNGEE. The chain's CDR3 is CASSLGFRDEQYF. Here the CDR3 DNA reads TGTGCCAGCAGCCTAGGTTTCCGGGACGAGCAGTACTTC.

This clone was picked up a small number of times. The rearrangement links TRBV5-6 to TRBJ1-1; D may be TRBD1 (5 bases). With 1 base removed from V and 0 bases from J, the gap between germline ends came to 16 bases. Germline V gene data show CDR1 as SGHDT and CDR2 as YYEEEE. The CDR3 contains 17 residues. CDR3 sequence: CASSLSALGHLNTEAFF. In DNA, the CDR3 is TGTGCCAGCAGCTTGTCGGCCCTCGGACACTTGAACACTGAAGCTTTCTTT.

This clone has just a few counts. The J gene is TRBJ1-1, the V gene TRBV9, with D hard to call. The V end lost 0 bases, the J end lost 1 base, and 4 bases lay between the germline ends. Per germline, CDR1 SGDLS and CDR2 YYNGEE. This CDR3 comprises 13 residues. In nucleotides, the CDR3 is TGTGCCAGCAGCGTAGACAGGAACACTGAAGCTTTCTTT. Its protein product is CASSVDRNTEAFF.

The chain couples TRBV15 to TRBJ1-4; a possible D gene is TRBD1 (5 bases). CDR3 size: 15 residues. The V gene lost 6 bases and the J gene lost 7 bases, with 18 bases spanning the gap. Germline V gene lookup returns CDR1 LNHNV and CDR2 YYDKDF (reference sequence). Here the CDR3 reads CATSYSAGFFEKLFF. In nucleotides, the CDR3 is TGTGCCACCAGTTATTCCGCAGGGTTTTTTGAAAAACTGTTTTTT.

This clone has just one count. The genes are TRBV3-1 (or the pseudogene TRBV3-2) and TRBJ2-3; no clear D. V was pared by 2 bases and J by 2 bases, with 11 bases between. The CDR3 consists of 15 residues. Germline V lookup: CDR1 LGHDT, CDR2 YNNKEL (reference sequence). For the CDR3, the DNA is TGTGCCAGCAGCCAAACCAGATTCGCCACAGATACGCAGTATTTT. It translates to CASSQTRFATDTQYF.

A word on this clone: The sample carries other DNA sequences with the same CDR3. The chain recombines TRBV19 with TRBJ1-2; D remains unclear. The CDR3 extends over 12 amino acids. Germline CDR1 is LNHDA and CDR2 is SQIVND (reference sequence). V was pared by 6 bases and J by 4 bases, with 9 bases between. The CDR3 region is CASSRQGYGYTF. The CDR3 DNA follows: TGTGCCAGTAGCAGACAAGGCTATGGCTACACCTTC. Using reference TRBV19 and TRBJ1-2 for the parts outside the CDR3, the full variable domain is DGGITQSPKYLFRKEGQNVTLSCEQNLNHDAMYWYRQDPGQGLRLIYYSQIVNDFQKGDIAEGYSVSREKKESFPLTVTSAQKNPTAFYLCASSRQGYGYTFGSGTRLTVV.

This clone occurred once. This rearrangement joins TRBV7-2 to TRBJ1-2; D not resolved. The V gene's germline CDR1 is SGHTA and CDR2 FQGNSA. The CDR3 is made up of 14 amino acids. V was pared by 0 bases and J by 2 bases, with 7 bases between. The CDR3 loop reads CASSLATPNYGYTF. The CDR3 coding sequence is TGTGCCAGCAGCTTAGCTACACCGAACTATGGCTACACCTTC. The full variable domain, rest sourced from reference TRBV7-2 and TRBJ1-2, is GAGVSQSPSNKVTEKGKDVELRCDPISGHTALYWYRQSLGQGLEFLIYFQGNSAPDKSGLPSDRFSAERTGGSVSTLTIQRTQQEDSAVYLCASSLATPNYGYTFGSGTRLTVV.

This sequence joins TRBV9 and TRBJ1-3; D is undetermined. Per germline, CDR1 SGDLS and CDR2 YYNGEE. V was cut by 0 bases and J by 3 bases, with 13 bases left in between. The length of the CDR3 is 16 residues. The CDR3 DNA follows: TGTGCCAGCAGCGTAGATCCGGCAGCGGGTGGAAACACCATATATTTT. Its protein is CASSVDPAAGGNTIYF.

This rearrangement joins TRBV6-2 or TRBV6-3 to TRBJ2-3, with TRBD2 identical over 15 bases. The CDR3 covers 16 residues. Germline V gene lookup returns CDR1 MNHEY and CDR2 SVGEGT. V gave up 6 bases and J gave up 5 bases; unmatched junction bases: 6. The CDR3 loop is CASSSGLAGGIDTQYF. CDR3 nucleotides: TGTGCCAGCAGCTCCGGACTAGCGGGGGGGATAGATACGCAGTATTTT.

The CDR3 loop is CASSQDRGGLQETQYF. CDR3 nucleotides: TGTGCCAGCAGCCAAGACCGCGGGGGGCTCCAAGAGACCCAGTACTTC. This chain joins TRBV4-2 and TRBJ2-5, with 8 nucleotides matching TRBD2. Germline V gives CDR1 LGHNA, CDR2 YNFKEQ. This CDR3 spans 16 amino acids. Trimming at V came to 0 bases and at J to 1 base, leaving 4 bases not matched to a gene.

CDR3 nucleotide sequence: TGCAGTGCTAGTTCCGGGACTAGCGGGCGGGCGGCAGATACGCAGTATTTT. Translation gives CSASSGTSGRAADTQYF. V gene TRBV20-1 combines with J gene TRBJ2-3; the match to TRBD2 covers 12 bases. V lost 3 bases, J lost 4 bases, and 11 bases stayed unmatched. The V gene's germline CDR1 is DFQATT and CDR2 SNEGSKA (reference sequence). The CDR3 is 17 amino acids.

The chain uses TRBV6-6 and TRBJ1-5; 8 positions match TRBD1. Germline V gene lookup returns CDR1 MNHNY and CDR2 SVGAGI (reference sequence). J was trimmed by 7 bases and V by 5 bases; bases with no gene match: 10. This CDR3 region has 15 residues. The CDR3 sequence: CASSPGTGLWQPQHF. The CDR3 nucleotides are TGTGCCAGCAGTCCCGGGACAGGTCTCTGGCAGCCCCAGCATTTT.

This clone was counted a single time. The V gene is TRBV5-6, the J gene TRBJ2-1, with TRBD1 matching over 9 bases. V lost 2 bases to trimming and J lost 8 bases; unmatched junction nucleotides: 11. The CDR3 has 16 amino acids. Germline V lookup: CDR1 SGHDT, CDR2 YYEEEE. This CDR3 is CASSLTGTGYIDEQFF. CDR3 coding DNA: TGTGCCAGCAGCTTAACCGGGACAGGGTATATTGATGAGCAGTTCTTC. Together with reference TRBV5-6 and TRBJ2-1, the CDR3 gives the full variable domain: DAGVTQSPTHLIKTRGQQVTLRCSPKSGHDTVSWYQQALGQGPQFIFQYYEEEERQRGNFPDRFSGHQFPNYSSELNVNALLLGDSALYLCASSLTGTGYIDEQFFGPGTRLTVL.